This T cell receptor (beta chain) was identified in a study of blood T cell repertoires in COVID-19. Study overall: COVID-19 samples, acute and convalescent, were from the United States, Italy and Spain. Sample material is recorded as cDNA or gDNA derived from T cells, B-cell-depleted T cells, or PBMCs.

CDR3 length: 12 residues. Germline V CDR1 and CDR2: KGHDR, SFDVKD. V lost 10 bases and J lost 7, with 13 bases in between. In the study's own analysis: Amplified reference gene primers provided the basis for estimating nucleated cell counts. Produced via immunoSEQ multiplex PCR; TCRdb's table is partial and in-frame only. V, J and clone size are taken as reported in that table, and D and trimming were inferred from the DNA itself. The sample has about 70,000 clones, roughly nine tenths seen once. The TCR originated in a human donor in a cohort sampled during active COVID-19. The chain uses TRBV24-1 and TRBJ2-1, with D possibly being TRBD1 (6 bases). The sample comprised peripheral blood. The CDR3 coding sequence is TGTGCCACGGCCCTGGGGACAAATGAGCAGTTCTTC. Residues: CATALGTNEQFF.